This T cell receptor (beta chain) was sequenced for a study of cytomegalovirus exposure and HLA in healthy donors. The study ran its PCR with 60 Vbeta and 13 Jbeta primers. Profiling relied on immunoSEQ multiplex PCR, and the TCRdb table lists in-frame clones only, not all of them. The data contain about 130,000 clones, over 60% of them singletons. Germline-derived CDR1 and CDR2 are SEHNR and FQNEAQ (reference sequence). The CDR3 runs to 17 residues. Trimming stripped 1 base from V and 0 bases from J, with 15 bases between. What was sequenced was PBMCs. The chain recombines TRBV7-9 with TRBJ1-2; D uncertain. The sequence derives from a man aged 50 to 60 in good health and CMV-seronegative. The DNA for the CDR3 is TGTGCCAGCAGCTTAGAATTATGGGCTACGGCTAACTATGGCTACACCTTC. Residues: CASSLELWATANYGYTF.